Each of the 28 T cell receptor beta chains below was sequenced from the same sample in a study of cytomegalovirus exposure and HLA in healthy donors. The study ran its PCR with 60 Vbeta and 13 Jbeta primers. Clones were read by immunoSEQ multiplex PCR, and TCRdb kept only the in-frame ones, dropping some. Of 150,000 to 160,000 clones listed, 70% to 85% were seen once; the top ten hold 2.1%. Source material: PBMCs. These receptors were taken from a man younger than 45 in good health and CMV-seronegative.

V is TRBV6-1 and J is TRBJ1-1; 10 nucleotides agree with TRBD1. Germline V lookup: CDR1 MNHNS, CDR2 SASEGT. Losses at the gene ends were 2 bases for V and 11 bases for J; bases not matched to a gene: 11. CDR3 length: 15 amino acids. CDR3 protein: CASSERTGGTLRAFF. The CDR3 DNA reads TGTGCCAGCAGTGAAAGGACAGGGGGAACACTGAGGGCTTTCTTT.

This clone was observed a handful of times. The chain links TRBV5-1 to TRBJ2-5; D unresolved. V was shortened by 4 bases and J by 3 bases, with 10 bases between the two germline ends. Germline V CDR1 and CDR2: SGHRS, YFSETQ. The CDR3 has 13 amino acids. CDR3 DNA: TGCGCCAGCAGCCTTGGCACAGAAGAGACCCAGTACTTC. Protein: CASSLGTEETQYF.

This clone was picked up a small number of times. The chain combines TRBV6-1 with TRBJ2-2; 7 bases are shared with TRBD1. Trimming at V came to 4 bases and at J to 3 bases, leaving 5 bases not matched to a gene. The length of the CDR3 is 15 residues. CDR1 MNHNS and CDR2 SASEGT come from the germline V gene. As DNA, the CDR3 is TGTGCCAGCAGTGCCACAGGGGCGTACACCGGGGAGCTGTTTTTT. This translates into CASSATGAYTGELFF.

The V gene is TRBV6-6, the J gene TRBJ1-5, with TRBD1 identical over 9 bases. Trimming took 6 bases from V and 7 from J; bases not matched to a gene: 7. Germline V CDR1 and CDR2: MNHNY, SVGAGI (reference sequence). CDR3 length equals 14 residues. This CDR3 reads CASSRTGDTQPQHF. The DNA of the CDR3 is TGTGCCAGCAGCAGGACAGGGGACACCCAGCCCCAGCATTTT.

A few counts support this clone. The V gene is TRBV29-1, the J gene TRBJ2-2; 7 nucleotides match TRBD1. Per germline, CDR1 SQVTM and CDR2 ANQGSEA. With 6 bases clipped from V and 8 bases from J, the junction kept 6 bases outside the gene matches. CDR3 length equals 12 residues. The CDR3 sequence: CSVNRGDGELFF. In DNA form, the CDR3 reads TGCAGCGTAAACAGGGGCGATGGGGAGCTGTTTTTT.

V usage is TRBV5-1 and J usage is TRBJ2-5, with D possibly TRBD2 on 6 matching bases. The CDR3 has 14 amino acids. The V gene lost 4 bases and the J gene lost 2 bases, with 12 bases spanning the gap. Germline-derived CDR1 and CDR2 are SGHRS and YFSETQ. CDR3 sequence (DNA): TGCGCCAGCAGCCCGGGGGTGGGGCAAGAGACCCAGTACTTC. The encoded protein is CASSPGVGQETQYF.

The V call is TRBV19, the J call TRBJ2-7, with 10 bases fitting TRBD1. V lost 3 bases and J lost 2; bases outside the gene matches: 7. The CDR3 is made up of 16 amino acids. Germline V gene lookup returns CDR1 LNHDA and CDR2 SQIVND (reference sequence). The CDR3 loop is CASSMPGQGSPYEQYF. CDR3 bases: TGTGCCAGTAGTATGCCGGGACAGGGGAGCCCCTACGAGCAGTACTTC.

The table lists this clone with a count of one. This chain links TRBV28 with TRBJ1-6; 10 bases map to TRBD1. This CDR3 is 14 amino acids long. The germline V gene encodes CDR1 MDHEN and CDR2 SYDVKM. V shed 3 bases, J shed 8 bases, and the junction held 1 base outside the gene matches. CDR3 residues: CASSFGTGDSPLHF. The CDR3 coding sequence is TGTGCCAGCAGTTTCGGGACAGGGGATTCACCCCTCCACTTT.

This clone was found a few times. Here the CDR3 DNA reads TGTGCCAGCAGCCATCCCAGGGGGACGAAAAACACTGAAGCTTTCTTT. It encodes CASSHPRGTKNTEAFF. V usage is TRBV4-2 and J usage is TRBJ1-1, with TRBD1 matching over 7 bases. The CDR3 has 16 residues. V lost 3 bases to trimming and J lost 2 bases; unmatched junction nucleotides: 9. Per germline, CDR1 LGHNA and CDR2 YNFKEQ.

The chain combines TRBV15 with TRBJ1-1, with 7 bases fitting TRBD1. The CDR3 length is 14 residues. The germline V gene encodes CDR1 LNHNV and CDR2 YYDKDF (reference sequence). After removal of 0 bases from V and 6 bases from J, the junction contained 4 bases not matched to a gene. CDR3 bases: TGTGCCACCAGCAGAGACAGGGGGAGCGCTGAAGCTTTCTTT. It is translated as CATSRDRGSAEAFF.

The chain combines TRBV14 with TRBJ2-5; 9 positions match TRBD2. CDR1 is SGHDN, CDR2 FVKESK, per germline. This CDR3 region has 14 residues. The V and J ends lost 6 bases and 5 bases, in that order; junction bases with no gene match: 7. The CDR3 spells CASRKSGTSETQYF. The DNA for the CDR3 is TGTGCCAGCAGAAAATCCGGGACTAGCGAGACCCAGTACTTC. Full variable domain (remainder filled in from reference TRBV14 and TRBJ2-5): EAGVTQFPSHSVIEKGQTVTLRCDPISGHDNLYWYRRVMGKEIKFLLHFVKESKQDESGMPNNRFLAERTGGTYSTLKVQPAELEDSGVYFCASRKSGTSETQYFGPGTRLLVL.

V usage is TRBV7-2 and J usage is TRBJ2-3; 8 bases are a match to TRBD2. The CDR3 length is 15 residues. Per germline, CDR1 SGHTA and CDR2 FQGNSA. Trimming cost V 5 bases and J 4 bases; bases outside gene matches: 8. CDR3 loop: CASSPPPGGPDTQYF. The CDR3 nucleotides read TGTGCCAGCAGCCCACCCCCGGGGGGGCCAGATACGCAGTATTTT.

This rearrangement joins TRBV19 to TRBJ1-1; D perhaps matches TRBD1 (6 bases). With 6 bases removed from V and 4 bases from J, the gap between germline ends came to 9 bases. The CDR3 consists of 12 residues. Germline V CDR1 and CDR2: LNHDA, SQIVND (reference sequence). Here the CDR3 DNA reads TGTGCCAGTAGCCCACAGGGCACTGAAGCTTTCTTT. It is translated as CASSPQGTEAFF.

The rearrangement uses TRBV29-1 and TRBJ2-3; tentative D call: TRBD1 (6 bases). The CDR3 has 14 residues. V lost 6 bases, J lost 1 base, and 14 bases lay in between. Germline CDR1 and CDR2: SQVTM and ANQGSEA. The DNA for the CDR3 is TGCAGCGTACAACAGGGCTGGGGCACAGATACGCAGTATTTT. It translates to CSVQQGWGTDTQYF.

This clone was seen once. The rearrangement links TRBV27 to TRBJ1-1, with D possibly matching TRBD1 (5 bases). The V gene lost 7 bases and the J gene lost 0 bases, with 12 bases spanning the gap. Germline V lookup: CDR1 MNHEY, CDR2 SMNVEV (reference sequence). The CDR3 contains 14 residues. The CDR3 DNA reads TGTGCCAGCAATCGGCAGGGCATGAACACTGAAGCTTTCTTT. Protein product: CASNRQGMNTEAFF.

The V gene is TRBV29-1, the J gene TRBJ2-5, with 8 bases identical to TRBD1. This CDR3 is built from 12 residues. The ends lost 7 bases at V and 4 bases at J; junction bases unmatched: 5. Germline assignment: CDR1 SQVTM and CDR2 ANQGSEA. This CDR3 is CSADDRGETQYF. As DNA, the CDR3 is TGCAGCGCCGACGACAGGGGAGAGACCCAGTACTTC.

The gene calls are TRBV6-6 and TRBJ2-3, with TRBD2 identical over 9 bases. CDR1 and CDR2 (germline): MNHNY, SVGAGI (reference sequence). This CDR3 spans 15 amino acids. With V trimmed by 6 bases and J by 3 bases, 7 bases remained unmatched. The CDR3 loop reads CASRTSGGRTDTQYF. CDR3 in DNA: TGTGCCAGCAGGACAAGCGGGGGGCGGACAGATACGCAGTATTTT.

CDR3 in DNA: TGTGCCAGCAAAGCTACAGGGGGATGGAGTGAAAAACTGTTTTTT. Encoded protein: CASKATGGWSEKLFF. This chain links TRBV28 with TRBJ1-4; 8 bases align to TRBD1. J lost 7 bases, V lost 7 bases, and 11 bases had no gene match. The CDR3 spans 15 residues. The germline gives CDR1 MDHEN, CDR2 SYDVKM.

The chain employs TRBV19 and TRBJ1-1; unclear D gene. The CDR3 has 13 amino acids. The V gene lost 3 bases and the J gene lost 3 bases, with 8 bases spanning the gap. Germline-derived CDR1 and CDR2 are LNHDA and SQIVND (reference sequence). The chain's CDR3 is CASSIRSDTEAFF. DNA for the CDR3: TGTGCCAGTAGTATTCGATCGGACACTGAAGCTTTCTTT.

The V and J genes are TRBV6-5 and TRBJ2-5; 7 positions agree with TRBD1. Germline trimming cut 5 bases from V and 5 bases from J; bases unmatched to any gene: 5. The CDR3 is 13 residues long. The germline V gene encodes CDR1 MNHEY and CDR2 SVGAGI. CDR3 amino acids: CASSPAGGETQYF. CDR3 nucleotide sequence: TGTGCCAGCAGTCCCGCAGGGGGTGAGACCCAGTACTTC.

V gene TRBV15 combines with J gene TRBJ2-7; tentatively, D is TRBD1 (5 bases). Germline values: CDR1 LNHNV, CDR2 YYDKDF (reference sequence). The CDR3 contains 16 residues. The V end was cut by 5 bases, the J end by 0 bases, with 17 bases between. CDR3 in DNA: TGTGCCACCAGCGTAGCTGGGCGCAGGGCCTCCTACGAGCAGTACTTC. This sequence encodes CATSVAGRRASYEQYF.

The chain has TRBV6-1 and TRBJ1-5; TRBD1 might be the D (6 bases). From germline, CDR1 is MNHNS and CDR2 SASEGT. Trimming shortened V by 7 bases and J by 0 bases, and 10 bases separated the two germline ends. CDR3 size: 14 residues. The CDR3 protein is CASMTGYSNQPQHF. In DNA form, the CDR3 reads TGTGCCAGCATGACAGGATATAGCAATCAGCCCCAGCATTTT.

The rearrangement joins TRBV6-5 to TRBJ2-1; D call uncertain. CDR1 is MNHEY, CDR2 SVGAGI, per germline. Trimming shortened V by 0 bases and J by 4 bases, and 10 bases separated the two germline ends. This CDR3 has 15 residues. The CDR3 region has the DNA TGTGCCAGCAGTTACTCGGTAAACTCTTACAATGAGCAGTTCTTC. Its protein is CASSYSVNSYNEQFF.

For the CDR3, the DNA is TGTGCCAGCAGCCTCGGGGGGATGAACACCGGGGAGCTGTTTTTT. Translated, it gives CASSLGGMNTGELFF. This rearrangement joins TRBV7-9 to TRBJ2-2, with 7 bases fitting TRBD2. This CDR3 comprises 15 residues. CDR1 and CDR2 from the germline V gene are SEHNR and FQNEAQ (reference sequence). J lost 1 base, V lost 5 bases, and 4 bases had no gene match.

This chain links TRBV5-8 with TRBJ2-1; TRBD2 aligns across 8 bases. The J segment lost 3 bases and the V segment lost 0 bases, leaving 2 bases of the junction unmatched. The CDR3 length is 15 residues. Germline assignment: CDR1 SGHTS and CDR2 YDEGEE. The CDR3 DNA is TGTGCCAGCAGCTTGGAGGGGACTAGCTACAATGAGCAGTTCTTC. It specifies CASSLEGTSYNEQFF.

This clone was detected a few times. The chain links TRBV5-6 to TRBJ1-1; D ambiguous. Germline V gene data show CDR1 as SGHDT and CDR2 as YYEEEE. Trimming took off 2 bases at V and 2 bases at J, with 16 bases between the two ends. The CDR3 consists of 16 residues. CDR3 DNA: TGTGCCAGCAGCTTCCCCCCAGCGGGCAGTAACACTGAAGCTTTCTTT. Its translation is CASSFPPAGSNTEAFF.

This clone was found a few times. CDR3 bases: TGTGCCAGCAGGCATGGACAGGACGTGCATTTT. Protein: CASRHGQDVHF. This chain joins TRBV28 and TRBJ1-5; 7 bases line up with TRBD1. V trimming: 6 bases; J trimming: 15 bases; junction bases outside the gene matches: 8. The V gene's germline CDR1 is MDHEN and CDR2 SYDVKM. The CDR3 extends over 11 amino acids.

This clone came up once. V and J are TRBV2 and TRBJ2-6; D remains unclear. The CDR3 consists of 15 residues. Trimming cost V 6 bases and J 0 bases, with 9 bases left between them. Per the germline V gene, CDR1 is SNHLY and CDR2 is FYNNEI. The CDR3 loop is CASRQSPSGANVLTF. CDR3 coding DNA: TGTGCCAGCAGACAGTCTCCCTCTGGGGCCAACGTCCTGACTTTC.